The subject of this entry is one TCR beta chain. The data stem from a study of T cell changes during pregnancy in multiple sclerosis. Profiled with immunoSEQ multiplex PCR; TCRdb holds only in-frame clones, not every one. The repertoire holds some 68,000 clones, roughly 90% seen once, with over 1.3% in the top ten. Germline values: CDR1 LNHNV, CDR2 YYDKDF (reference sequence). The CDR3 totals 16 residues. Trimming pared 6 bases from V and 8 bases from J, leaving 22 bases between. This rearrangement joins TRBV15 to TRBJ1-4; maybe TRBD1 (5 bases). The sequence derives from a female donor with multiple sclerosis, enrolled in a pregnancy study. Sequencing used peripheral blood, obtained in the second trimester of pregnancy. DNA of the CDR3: TGTGCCACCAGTACTAACTTCGGGGGTGTGAAGGAAAAACTGTTTTTT. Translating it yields CATSTNFGGVKEKLFF.